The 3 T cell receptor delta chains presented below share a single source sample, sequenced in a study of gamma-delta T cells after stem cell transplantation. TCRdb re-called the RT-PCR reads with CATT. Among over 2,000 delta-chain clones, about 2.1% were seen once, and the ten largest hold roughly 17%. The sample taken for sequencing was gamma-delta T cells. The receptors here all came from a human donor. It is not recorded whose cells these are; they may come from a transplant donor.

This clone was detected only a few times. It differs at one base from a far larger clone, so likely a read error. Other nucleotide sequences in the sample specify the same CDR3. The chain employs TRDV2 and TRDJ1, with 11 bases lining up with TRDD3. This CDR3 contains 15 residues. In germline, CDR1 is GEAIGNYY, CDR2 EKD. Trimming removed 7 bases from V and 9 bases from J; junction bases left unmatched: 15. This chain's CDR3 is CACDPVAWGIRELIF. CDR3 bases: TGTGCCTGCGACCCTGTGGCTTGGGGGATACGTGAACTCATCTTT.

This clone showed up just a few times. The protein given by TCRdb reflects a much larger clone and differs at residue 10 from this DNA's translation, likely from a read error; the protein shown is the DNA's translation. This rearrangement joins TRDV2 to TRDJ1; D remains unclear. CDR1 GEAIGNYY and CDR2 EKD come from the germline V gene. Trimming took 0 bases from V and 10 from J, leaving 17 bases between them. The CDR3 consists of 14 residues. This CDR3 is CACDTVGALGRLIF. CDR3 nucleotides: TGTGCCTGTGACACCGTCGGGGCCCTCGGTAGACTCATCTTT.

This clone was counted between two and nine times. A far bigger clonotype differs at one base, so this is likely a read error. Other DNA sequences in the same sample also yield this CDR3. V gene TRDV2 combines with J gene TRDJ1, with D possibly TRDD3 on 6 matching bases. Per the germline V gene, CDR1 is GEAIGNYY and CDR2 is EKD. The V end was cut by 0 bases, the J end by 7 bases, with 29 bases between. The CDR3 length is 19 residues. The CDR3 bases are TGTGCCTGTGACACCTGGCGACCCCCACATACGGGGGAACTCGGTAAACTCATCTTT. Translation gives CACDTWRPPHTGELGKLIF.